Listed below are T cell receptor beta chains from one sample, sequenced in a study of cytomegalovirus exposure and HLA in healthy donors. Clones were read by immunoSEQ multiplex PCR, and TCRdb kept only the in-frame ones, dropping some. The sample lists a few hundred thousand clones, about 82% occurring once. The sequenced material came from PBMCs. These TCRs come from a man younger than 45 in good health and CMV-seronegative. CDR3s include the opening cysteine and the closing phenylalanine or tryptophan. The D gene is left open where the match is weak. Not every row has a clone size; where given, it reads once, few, many or a size class.

size	D	J	V	DNA	CDR3
.	.	TRBJ1-6	TRBV4-3	TGCGCCAGCAGCCTGACTGGTGTAGATTCACCCCTCCACTTT	CASSLTGVDSPLHF
.	.	TRBJ1-2	TRBV29-1	TGCAGCGCTGGGGGGACTCCGGGTGTGGTAACCTTC	CSAGGTPGVVTF
.	.	TRBJ2-3	TRBV21-1	TGTGCCAGCAGCACCGAACCTCGGGACAGGGCGCAAGATACGCAGTATTTT	CASSTEPRDRAQDTQYF
once	.	TRBJ1-2	TRBV6-5	TGTGCCAGCAGTTACTCGTTAACAGACTATGGCTACACCTTC	CASSYSLTDYGYTF
.	.	TRBJ1-3	TRBV13	TGTGCCAGCAGCTTAGAACCAGGCCTGGGCAACACCATATATTTT	CASSLEPGLGNTIYF
few	TRBD2	TRBJ2-3	TRBV4-1	TGCGCCAGCAGCCAATTTATGGGACTAGCGGGTGATACGCAGTATTTT	CASSQFMGLAGDTQYF
.	.	TRBJ2-1	TRBV18	TGTGCCAGCTCACCGAATCGGAGGGTTAGCTCCTACAATGAGCAGTTCTTC	CASSPNRRVSSYNEQFF
.	.	TRBJ1-4	TRBV6-1	TGTGCCAGCAGTGGAGTTGTTGAAAAACTGTTTTTT	CASSGVVEKLFF
.	.	TRBJ1-1	TRBV19	TGTGCCAGTAGTCCCGATGTTCGGGATAGCGGCACTGAAGCTTTCTTT	CASSPDVRDSGTEAFF
.	.	TRBJ2-3	TRBV4-1	TGCGCCAGCAGCCAAGGAGCGGATACGCAGTATTTT	CASSQGADTQYF
.	.	TRBJ2-5	TRBV11-3	TGTGCCAGCAGCTTGGCAGGGGCCCAAGAGACCCAGTACTTC	CASSLAGAQETQYF
.	.	TRBJ1-4	TRBV18	TGTGCCAGCTCCCCCCCGAGGAATGAAAAACTGTTTTTT	CASSPPRNEKLFF
.	.	TRBJ2-5	TRBV28	TGTGCCAGCAGTGGTGGGTGGGAACAGGCCCAAGAGACCCAGTACTTC	CASSGGWEQAQETQYF
.	TRBD1	TRBJ1-1	TRBV5-8	TGTGCCAGCAGCCGCGGACAGGGAAGCACTGAAGCTTTCTTT	CASSRGQGSTEAFF
.	TRBD1	TRBJ2-3	TRBV2	TGTGCCAGCAGCTACAGGGGGCCAAGCACAGATACGCAGTATTTT	CASSYRGPSTDTQYF
.	.	TRBJ1-1	TRBV6-5	TGTGCCAGCAGTTCCCCTGTTTGGGGGGAAAGGACTGAAGCTTTCTTT	CASSSPVWGERTEAFF
.	TRBD1	TRBJ2-1	TRBV7-9	TGTGCCAGCAGCGCATCGGCGGGGACAGGCACTTACAATGAGCAGTTCTTC	CASSASAGTGTYNEQFF
few	TRBD1	TRBJ1-2	TRBV28	TGTGCCAGCAGTTACCGTATGACAGGGGGCGCGGTCTATGGCTACACCTTC	CASSYRMTGGAVYGYTF
few	TRBD1	TRBJ1-1	TRBV5-6	TGTGCCAGCAGCTTGTGGACAGGAAAAACTACTGAAGCTTTCTTT	CASSLWTGKTTEAFF
.	TRBD1	TRBJ1-2	TRBV28	TGTGCCAGCCTGACAGGGAGGAAGGACTATGGCTACACCTTC	CASLTGRKDYGYTF